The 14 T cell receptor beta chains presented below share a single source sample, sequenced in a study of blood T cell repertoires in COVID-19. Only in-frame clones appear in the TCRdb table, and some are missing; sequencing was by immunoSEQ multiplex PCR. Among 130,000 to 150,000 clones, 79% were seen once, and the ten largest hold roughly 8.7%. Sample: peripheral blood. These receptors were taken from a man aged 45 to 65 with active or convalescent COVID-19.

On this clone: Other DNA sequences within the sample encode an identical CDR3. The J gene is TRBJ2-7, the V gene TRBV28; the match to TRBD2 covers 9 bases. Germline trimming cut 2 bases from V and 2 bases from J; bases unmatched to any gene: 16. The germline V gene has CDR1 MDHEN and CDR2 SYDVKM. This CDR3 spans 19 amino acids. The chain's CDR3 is CASSLRSAGGPTRPYEQYF. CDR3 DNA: TGTGCCAGCAGTTTAAGGTCGGCGGGAGGGCCGACACGCCCCTACGAGCAGTACTTC.

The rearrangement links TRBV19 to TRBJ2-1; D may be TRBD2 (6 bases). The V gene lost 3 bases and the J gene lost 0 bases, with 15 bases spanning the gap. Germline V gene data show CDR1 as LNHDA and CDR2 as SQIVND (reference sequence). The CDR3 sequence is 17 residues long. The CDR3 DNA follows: TGTGCCAGTAGTATGGGTAGCGGACATAGCTCCTACAATGAGCAGTTCTTC. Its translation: CASSMGSGHSSYNEQFF.

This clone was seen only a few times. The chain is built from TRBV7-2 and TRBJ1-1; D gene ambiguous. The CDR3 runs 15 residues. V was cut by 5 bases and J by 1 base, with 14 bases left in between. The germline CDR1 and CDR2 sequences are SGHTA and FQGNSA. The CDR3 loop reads CASSPFLSGNTEAFF. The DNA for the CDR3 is TGTGCCAGCAGCCCGTTCTTGTCCGGGAACACTGAAGCTTTCTTT.

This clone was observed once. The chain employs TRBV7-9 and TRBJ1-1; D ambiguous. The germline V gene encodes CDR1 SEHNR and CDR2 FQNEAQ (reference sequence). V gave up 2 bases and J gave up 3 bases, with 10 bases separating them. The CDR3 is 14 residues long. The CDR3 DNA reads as TGTGCCAGCAGCTTACCCGGGATTTACACTGAAGCTTTCTTT. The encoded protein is CASSLPGIYTEAFF.

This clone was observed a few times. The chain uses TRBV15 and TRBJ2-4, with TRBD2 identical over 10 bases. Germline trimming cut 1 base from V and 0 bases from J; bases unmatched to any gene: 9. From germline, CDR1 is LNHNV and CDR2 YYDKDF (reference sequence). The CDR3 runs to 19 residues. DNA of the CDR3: TGTGCCACCAGCAGAGCGGGGCTAGCGGGAGTACTAGCCAAAAACATTCAGTACTTC. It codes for CATSRAGLAGVLAKNIQYF.

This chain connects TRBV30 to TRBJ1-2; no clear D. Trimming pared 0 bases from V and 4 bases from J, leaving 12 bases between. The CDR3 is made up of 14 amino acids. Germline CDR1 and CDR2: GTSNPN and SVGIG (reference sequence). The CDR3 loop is CAWSVRREGYGYTF. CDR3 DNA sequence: TGTGCCTGGAGTGTACGGCGGGAGGGCTATGGCTACACCTTC.

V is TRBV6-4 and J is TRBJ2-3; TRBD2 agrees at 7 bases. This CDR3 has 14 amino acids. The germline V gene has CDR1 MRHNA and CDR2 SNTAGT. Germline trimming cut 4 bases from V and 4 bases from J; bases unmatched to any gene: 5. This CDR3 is CASSVSSGPDTQYF. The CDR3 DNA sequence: TGTGCCAGCAGTGTGTCTAGCGGCCCAGATACGCAGTATTTT.

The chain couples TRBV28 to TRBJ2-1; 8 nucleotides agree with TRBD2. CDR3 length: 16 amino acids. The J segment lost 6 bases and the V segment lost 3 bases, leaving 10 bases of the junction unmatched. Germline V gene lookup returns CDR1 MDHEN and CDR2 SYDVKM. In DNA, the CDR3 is TGTGCCAGCAGTTTTGACCTCGCCGGGAGGGGCAATGAGCAGTTCTTC. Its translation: CASSFDLAGRGNEQFF.

CDR3 in amino acids: CASSLSPRDYLTNEQFF. The CDR3 region has the DNA TGTGCCAGCAGTCTCTCACCCCGGGACTACCTTACCAATGAGCAGTTCTTC. This chain uses TRBV27 with TRBJ2-1; 7 nucleotides agree with TRBD2. The germline gives CDR1 MNHEY, CDR2 SMNVEV (reference sequence). J lost 6 bases, V lost 5 bases, and 16 bases had no gene match. CDR3 length: 17 residues.

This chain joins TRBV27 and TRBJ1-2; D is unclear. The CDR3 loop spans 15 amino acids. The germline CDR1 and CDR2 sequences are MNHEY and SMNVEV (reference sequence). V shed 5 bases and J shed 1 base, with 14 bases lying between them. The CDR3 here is CASSPLGGHNYGYTF. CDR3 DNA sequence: TGTGCCAGCAGTCCCTTGGGAGGGCATAACTATGGCTACACCTTC.

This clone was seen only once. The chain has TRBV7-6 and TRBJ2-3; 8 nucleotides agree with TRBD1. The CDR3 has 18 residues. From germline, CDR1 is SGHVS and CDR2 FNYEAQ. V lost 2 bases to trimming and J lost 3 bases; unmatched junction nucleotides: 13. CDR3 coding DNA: TGTGCCAGCAGCTTAAACCAGGGGGCCAGGGGGCCGACAGATACGCAGTATTTT. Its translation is CASSLNQGARGPTDTQYF.

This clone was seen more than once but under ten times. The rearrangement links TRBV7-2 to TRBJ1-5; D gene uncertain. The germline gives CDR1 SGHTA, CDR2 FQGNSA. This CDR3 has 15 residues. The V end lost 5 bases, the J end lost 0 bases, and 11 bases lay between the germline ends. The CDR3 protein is CASSPGEYSNQPQHF. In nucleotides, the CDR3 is TGTGCCAGCAGCCCCGGAGAGTATAGCAATCAGCCCCAGCATTTT.

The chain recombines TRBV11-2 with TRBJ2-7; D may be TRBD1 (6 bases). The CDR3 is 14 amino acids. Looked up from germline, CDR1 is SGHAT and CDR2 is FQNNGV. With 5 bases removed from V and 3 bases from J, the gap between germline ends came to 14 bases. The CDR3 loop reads CASSLNRVGYEQYF. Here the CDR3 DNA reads TGTGCCAGCAGCCTTAACAGGGTAGGCTACGAGCAGTACTTC.

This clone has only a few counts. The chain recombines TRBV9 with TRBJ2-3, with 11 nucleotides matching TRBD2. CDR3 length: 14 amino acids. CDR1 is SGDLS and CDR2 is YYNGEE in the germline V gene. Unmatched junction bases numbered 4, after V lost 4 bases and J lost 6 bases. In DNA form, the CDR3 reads TGTGCCAGCAGCCTAGCGGGAGGAAGGGATACGCAGTATTTT. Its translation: CASSLAGGRDTQYF.